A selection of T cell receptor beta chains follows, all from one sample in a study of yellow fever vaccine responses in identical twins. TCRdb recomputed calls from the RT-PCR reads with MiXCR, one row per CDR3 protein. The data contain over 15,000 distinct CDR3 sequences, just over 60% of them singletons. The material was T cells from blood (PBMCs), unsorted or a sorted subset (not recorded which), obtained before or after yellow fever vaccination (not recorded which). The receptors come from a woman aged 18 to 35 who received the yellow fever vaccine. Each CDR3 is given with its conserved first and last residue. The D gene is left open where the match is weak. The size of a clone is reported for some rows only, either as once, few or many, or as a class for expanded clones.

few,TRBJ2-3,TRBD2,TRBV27,CASSFSGASTDTQYF,TGTGCCAGCAGTTTTAGCGGGGCTAGCACAGATACGCAGTATTTT
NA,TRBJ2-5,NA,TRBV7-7,CASSLNPGHGQETQYF,TGTGCCAGCAGCTTAAACCCGGGACACGGCCAAGAGACCCAGTACTTC
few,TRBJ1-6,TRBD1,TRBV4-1,CASSLDRRNSPLHF,TGCGCCAGCAGCTTGGACAGGCGGAATTCACCCCTCCACTTT
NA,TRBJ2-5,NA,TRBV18,CASSPPARTKQETQYF,TGTGCCAGCTCACCACCGGCCCGGACAAAGCAAGAGACCCAGTACTTC
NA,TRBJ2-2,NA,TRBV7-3,CASSLTPEGNTGELFF,TGTGCCAGCAGCTTAACCCCGGAGGGGAACACCGGGGAGCTGTTTTTT
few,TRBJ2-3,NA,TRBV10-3,CATGTDTDTQYF,TGTGCCACCGGGACGGACACAGATACGCAGTATTTT
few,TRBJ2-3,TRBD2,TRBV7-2,CASSLATSGGAVTQYF,TGTGCCAGCAGCTTAGCGACCAGCGGGGGTGCGGTTACGCAGTATTTT
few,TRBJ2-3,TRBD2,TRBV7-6,CASSQLAGTTDTQYF,TGTGCCAGCAGCCAACTAGCGGGGACGACAGATACGCAGTATTTT
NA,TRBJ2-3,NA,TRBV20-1,CITSKDTQYF,TGCATAACATCAAAAGATACGCAGTATTTT
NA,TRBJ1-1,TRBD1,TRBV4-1,CASSQPGTENTEAFF,TGCGCCAGCAGCCAACCCGGGACAGAGAACACTGAAGCTTTCTTT
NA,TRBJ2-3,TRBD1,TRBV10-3,CAILRTGGSSDTQYF,TGTGCCATCTTACGGACAGGGGGAAGCTCAGATACGCAGTATTTT
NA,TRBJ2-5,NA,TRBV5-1,CASSGDGDKLQETQYF,TGCGCCAGCAGCGGGGACGGGGACAAGCTGCAAGAGACCCAGTACTTC
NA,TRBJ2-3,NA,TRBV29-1,CSVGRTDTQYF,TGCAGCGTGGGCCGCACAGATACGCAGTATTTT
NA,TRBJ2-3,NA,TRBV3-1,CASSHLGDTQYF,TGTGCCAGCAGCCACTTGGGAGATACGCAGTATTTT
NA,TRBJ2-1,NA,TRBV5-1,CASSLANFFEQFF,TGCGCCAGCAGCTTGGCCAACTTCTTTGAGCAGTTCTTC
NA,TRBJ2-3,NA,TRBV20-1,CSAREPQWDTQYF,TGCAGCGCCCGGGAACCTCAATGGGATACGCAGTATTTT
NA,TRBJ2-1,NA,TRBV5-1,CASSLIQRPGVGQFF,TGCGCCAGCAGCTTGATTCAGCGACCCGGAGTCGGGCAGTTCTTC
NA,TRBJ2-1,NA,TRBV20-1,CSARGDSRSYNEQFF,TGCAGTGCTAGAGGGGACTCCCGCTCCTACAATGAGCAGTTCTTC
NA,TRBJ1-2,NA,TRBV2,CASSSTVLYGYTF,TGTGCCAGCAGTTCTACAGTGCTCTATGGCTACACCTTC
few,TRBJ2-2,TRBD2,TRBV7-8,CASSAGTSVAGELFF,TGTGCCAGCAGCGCTGGGACTAGCGTCGCCGGGGAGCTGTTTTTT
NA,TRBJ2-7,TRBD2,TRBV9,CASSPPSGRDEQYF,TGTGCCAGCAGCCCCCCGAGCGGGAGAGACGAGCAGTACTTC
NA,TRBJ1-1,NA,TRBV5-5,CASSLDPGVNTEAFF,TGTGCCAGCAGCTTGGATCCGGGGGTTAACACTGAAGCTTTCTTT
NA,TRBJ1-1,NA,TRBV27,CASSLSGVAEAFF,TGTGCCAGCAGTTTATCAGGGGTCGCCGAAGCTTTCTTT
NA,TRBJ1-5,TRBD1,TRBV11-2,CASSNPDRLGSQPQHF,TGTGCCAGCAGCAATCCGGACAGGCTCGGTTCTCAGCCCCAGCATTTT
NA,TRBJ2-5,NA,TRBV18,CASSPIKETQYF,TGTGCCAGCTCACCGATTAAAGAGACCCAGTACTTC
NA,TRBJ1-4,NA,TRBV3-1,CASSNGATNEKLFF,TGTGCCAGCAGTAATGGGGCAACTAATGAAAAACTGTTTTTT
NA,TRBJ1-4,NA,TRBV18,CASRGLGEKLFF,TGTGCCAGCCGGGGCCTTGGTGAAAAACTGTTTTTT
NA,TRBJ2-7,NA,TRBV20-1,CSAKGERDYEQYF,TGCAGTGCAAAGGGGGAGAGGGACTACGAGCAGTACTTC
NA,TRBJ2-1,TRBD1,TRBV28,CASSSGGFGEYNEQFF,TGTGCCAGCAGCTCAGGGGGATTCGGCGAGTACAATGAGCAGTTCTTC
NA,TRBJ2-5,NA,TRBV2,CASSVSRDQETQYF,TGTGCCAGCAGTGTATCTAGGGACCAAGAGACCCAGTACTTC
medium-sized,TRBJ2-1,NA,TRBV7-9,CASSFDNEQFF,TGTGCCAGCAGCTTCGACAATGAGCAGTTCTTC
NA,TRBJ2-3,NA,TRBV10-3,CAIMGLSGDTQYF,TGTGCCATCATGGGGCTAAGCGGAGATACGCAGTATTTT
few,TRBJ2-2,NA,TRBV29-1,CSVPAGGELFF,TGCAGCGTACCCGCGGGCGGGGAGCTGTTTTTT
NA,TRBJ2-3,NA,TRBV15,CATSRDTSGADTQYF,TGTGCCACCAGCAGAGATACAAGCGGAGCAGATACGCAGTATTTT
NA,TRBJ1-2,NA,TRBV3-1,CASSQGEGLYGYTF,TGTGCCAGCAGCCAAGGGGAGGGACTCTATGGCTACACCTTC
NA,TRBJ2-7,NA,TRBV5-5,CASTIDSGGLGEQYF,TGTGCCAGCACCATTGATAGCGGAGGCTTGGGCGAGCAGTACTTC
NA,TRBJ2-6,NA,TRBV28,CASSFGQPGANVLTF,TGTGCCAGCAGTTTTGGGCAGCCTGGGGCCAACGTCCTGACTTTC
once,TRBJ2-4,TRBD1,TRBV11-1,CASSSTGTGGLKDIQYF,TGTGCCAGCAGCTCGACCGGGACAGGGGGCCTAAAGGACATTCAGTACTTC
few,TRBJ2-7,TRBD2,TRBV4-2,CASSQVAGGSYEQYF,TGTGCCAGCAGCCAAGTGGCGGGAGGTTCGTACGAGCAGTACTTC
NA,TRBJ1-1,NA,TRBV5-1,CASSLDGQMNTEAFF,TGCGCCAGCAGCTTGGATGGACAGATGAACACTGAAGCTTTCTTT
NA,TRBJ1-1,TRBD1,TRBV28,CASSPQGVTEAFF,TGTGCCAGCAGCCCCCAGGGGGTCACTGAAGCTTTCTTT
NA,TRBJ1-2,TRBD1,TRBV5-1,CASSPLQGRNYGYTF,TGCGCCAGCAGCCCGTTACAGGGGCGAAACTATGGCTACACCTTC
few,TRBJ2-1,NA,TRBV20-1,CSAAPAVSYNEQFF,TGCAGTGCTGCCCCGGCTGTTTCCTACAATGAGCAGTTCTTC
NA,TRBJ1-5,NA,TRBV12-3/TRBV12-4,CASSSLPSYSNQPQHF,TGTGCCAGCAGTTCCCTGCCGAGTTATAGCAATCAGCCCCAGCATTTT
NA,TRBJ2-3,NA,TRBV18,CASSRTGGGDTQYF,TGTGCCAGCTCACGAACAGGAGGAGGGGATACGCAGTATTTT
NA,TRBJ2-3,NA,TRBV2,CASTRARGPADTQYF,TGTGCCAGCACTCGAGCGCGGGGGCCTGCAGATACGCAGTATTTT
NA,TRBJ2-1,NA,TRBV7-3,CASSVQSNEQFF,TGTGCCAGCAGCGTCCAGAGCAATGAGCAGTTCTTC
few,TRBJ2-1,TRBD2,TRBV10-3,CAITLAGDLAEQFF,TGTGCCATCACTCTAGCGGGAGATCTGGCTGAGCAGTTCTTC
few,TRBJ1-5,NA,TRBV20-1,CSARDLGGFDNQPQHF,TGCAGTGCTAGAGATCTTGGGGGCTTTGACAATCAGCCCCAGCATTTT
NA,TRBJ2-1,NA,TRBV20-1,CSATPTTGVQNEQFF,TGCAGTGCTACTCCCACTACCGGGGTACAAAATGAGCAGTTCTTC
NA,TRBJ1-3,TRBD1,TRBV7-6,CASSRDRGAGNTIYF,TGTGCCAGCAGCCGGGACAGGGGCGCTGGAAACACCATATATTTT
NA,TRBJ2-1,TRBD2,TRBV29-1,CSAGLAANEQFF,TGCAGCGCCGGACTAGCTGCAAATGAGCAGTTCTTC
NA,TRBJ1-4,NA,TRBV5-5,CASSLPTAEKLFF,TGTGCCAGCAGCTTACCGACAGCTGAAAAACTGTTTTTT